What follows are 4 T cell receptor beta chains derived from one specimen sequenced in a study of cytomegalovirus exposure and HLA in healthy donors. It was with 60 Vbeta and 13 Jbeta primers that the PCR ran. Only in-frame clones appear in the TCRdb table, and some are missing; sequencing was by immunoSEQ multiplex PCR. The sample carries 160,000 or so clones, around 83% recorded once. The sequencing sample was made of PBMCs. Receptor source: a young woman in good health and CMV-seronegative.

The V gene is TRBV10-2, the J gene TRBJ1-2; D is undetermined. V lost 2 bases, J lost 4 bases, and 17 bases lay in between. In germline, CDR1 is WSHSY, CDR2 SAAADI. The CDR3 extends over 16 amino acids. Written as DNA, the CDR3 is TGCGCCAGCAGTGAGGGGAGAACGACTCCCGGCTATGGCTACACCTTC. Its protein product is CASSEGRTTPGYGYTF.

The V and J genes are TRBV9 and TRBJ2-7; 10 bases are shared with TRBD1. V was clipped by 7 bases and J by 4 bases; unmatched bases: 11. The length of the CDR3 is 15 residues. Germline lookup yields CDR1 SGDLS and CDR2 YYNGEE. CDR3 bases: TGTGCCAGCTCCTTTGGGACAGGGGTGGGTTACGAGCAGTACTTC. Amino acid sequence: CASSFGTGVGYEQYF.

The V call is TRBV9, the J call TRBJ1-5; unclear D gene. The CDR3 is made up of 15 amino acids. Trimming cost V 4 bases and J 6 bases, with 17 bases left between them. CDR1 and CDR2 (germline): SGDLS, YYNGEE. The CDR3 region has the DNA TGTGCCAGCAGCCCCGAGGAGTGGGTGCCTCAGCCCCAGCATTTT. Translating gives CASSPEEWVPQPQHF.

The chain combines TRBV30 with TRBJ2-3, with TRBD2 identical over 7 bases. CDR1 is GTSNPN, CDR2 SVGIG, per germline (reference sequence). V gave up 7 bases and J gave up 6 bases; unmatched junction bases: 7. The CDR3 length is 12 residues. The CDR3 protein is CASGGGHDTQYF. As DNA, the CDR3 is TGTGCCTCCGGGGGAGGGCACGATACGCAGTATTTT.